One TCR beta chain is described in this entry. As originally analysed: Amplification with reference gene primers provided the estimates of nucleated cell counts. Data came from immunoSEQ multiplex PCR; TCRdb stores just in-frame clones and leaves some out. The D gene and trimming were derived from the DNA, and the V and J assignments and clone size from that table. Altogether about 400,000 clones are present, roughly 90% being singletons, with the ten largest covering about 4.3%. CDR1 and CDR2 from the germline V gene are SGHRS and YFSETQ. The length of the CDR3 is 15 residues. Trimming cost V 0 bases and J 2 bases, with 10 bases left between them. The sample comes from a study of blood T cell repertoires in COVID-19.

The receptor was isolated from a woman in her twenties or thirties with acute or convalescent COVID-19. The chain couples TRBV5-1 to TRBJ2-3, with no clear D. Sequenced material: peripheral blood. The CDR3 protein is CASSLVKPYTDTQYF. DNA for the CDR3: TGCGCCAGCAGCTTGGTAAAGCCCTACACAGATACGCAGTATTTT. Complete variable domain (other parts from reference TRBV5-1 and TRBJ2-3): KAGVTQTPRYLIKTRGQQVTLSCSPISGHRSVSWYQQTPGQGLQFLFEYFSETQRNKGNFPGRFSGRQFSNSRSEMNVSTLELGDSALYLCASSLVKPYTDTQYFGPGTRLTVL.